A single sample is the source of the 7 T cell receptor beta chains below, sequenced in a study of blood T cell repertoires in COVID-19. Profiled with immunoSEQ multiplex PCR; TCRdb holds only in-frame clones, not every one. The sample yields roughly 120,000 clones, around nine tenths seen once. Material: peripheral blood. The receptors stem from a woman aged 45-65 years with acute or convalescent COVID-19.

This clone has more than one count but fewer than ten. V usage is TRBV5-1 and J usage is TRBJ2-7, with 11 bases identical to TRBD2. The germline gives CDR1 SGHRS, CDR2 YFSETQ. This CDR3 is 15 amino acids long. V shed 3 bases, J shed 0 bases, and the junction held 2 bases outside the gene matches. CDR3 residues: CASSWGTSGSYEQYF. The CDR3 DNA reads as TGCGCCAGCAGCTGGGGGACTAGCGGCTCCTACGAGCAGTACTTC.

The rearrangement links TRBV7-9 to TRBJ1-2; the D gene is possibly TRBD1 (6 bases). The germline gives CDR1 SEHNR, CDR2 FQNEAQ (reference sequence). The CDR3 length is 11 residues. The V end lost 5 bases, the J end lost 5 bases, and 6 bases lay between the germline ends. In DNA form, the CDR3 reads TGTGCCAGCAGCACAGGGTATGGCTACACCTTC. This translates into CASSTGYGYTF.

The rearrangement links TRBV18 to TRBJ2-5; 13 bases are shared with TRBD2. The ends lost 6 bases at V and 1 base at J; junction bases unmatched: 2. The CDR3 length is 15 residues. Germline V CDR1 and CDR2: KGHSH, LQKENI. CDR3 DNA sequence: TGTGCCAGCTCCCGGACTAGCGGGAGCCAAGAGACCCAGTACTTC. Its translation is CASSRTSGSQETQYF.

The chain couples TRBV28 to TRBJ2-7, with 9 bases identical to TRBD2. Looked up from germline, CDR1 is MDHEN and CDR2 is SYDVKM. The trim removed 6 bases at V and 5 bases at J, leaving 5 bases unmatched. The length of the CDR3 is 13 residues. The CDR3 loop is CASRAGGLHEQYF. CDR3 DNA: TGTGCCAGCAGGGCGGGAGGGCTCCACGAGCAGTACTTC.

This chain joins TRBV28 and TRBJ1-1; D may be TRBD1 (6 bases). Trimming pared 6 bases from V and 1 base from J, leaving 15 bases between. Germline V CDR1 and CDR2: MDHEN, SYDVKM. CDR3 length equals 15 residues. CDR3 nucleotide sequence: TGTGCCAGCAGCTTTCAGCGGGGGCGGAACACTGAAGCTTTCTTT. The encoded protein is CASSFQRGRNTEAFF.

The rearrangement links TRBV5-6 to TRBJ2-5, with 7 nucleotides matching TRBD1. The CDR3 covers 16 residues. Germline CDR1 is SGHDT and CDR2 is YYEEEE. Germline trimming cut 6 bases from V and 5 bases from J; bases unmatched to any gene: 16. The CDR3 protein is CASNQPGQSIIETQYF. As DNA, the CDR3 is TGTGCCAGCAATCAACCGGGACAGAGTATAATTGAGACCCAGTACTTC.

The chain has TRBV4-2 and TRBJ2-5; 8 bases are shared with TRBD1. Germline loops: CDR1 LGHNA, CDR2 YNFKEQ. This CDR3 spans 14 amino acids. V was clipped by 4 bases and J by 3 bases; unmatched bases: 4. The CDR3 reads CASSPGQGEETQYF. Here the CDR3 DNA reads TGTGCCAGCAGCCCCGGACAGGGTGAAGAGACCCAGTACTTC.